Below are 13 T cell receptor beta chains sequenced from a single sample in a study of T cell responses to AZD1222 COVID-19 vaccine (dated by TCRdb to the early 2020s). In light of the paper, this sample's time point label describes: about 28 days (+/-7) after the second vaccine dose. According to the study, the label for this sample's treatment or condition signals: meningococcal conjugate vaccine given as trial control. The library was prepared using the immunoSEQ multiplex PCR assay. The table was pulled from immuneACCESS by TCRdb, which kept in-frame rearrangements only. Such tables lose some clones; where checked, under half of the loss comes from unresolved V genes, and the rest has no known cause. Across this sample there are about 180,000 clones, with 90% seen only once. Roughly 4% of the sample is in the top ten clones. The material sequenced was peripheral blood, taken 28 days after the second dose of the MenACWY control vaccine. Every receptor here comes from an adult who received the MenACWY meningococcal vaccine as a control.

The J gene is TRBJ2-5, the V gene TRBV5-4; D is unresolved. The germline V gene encodes CDR1 SGHNT and CDR2 YYREEE (reference sequence). Trimming cost V 0 bases and J 2 bases, with 11 bases left between them. CDR3 size: 15 residues. CDR3 residues: CASSLGGVRQETQYF. In DNA, the CDR3 is TGTGCCAGCAGCTTGGGCGGAGTGAGACAAGAGACCCAGTACTTC.

CDR3 amino acids: CASSLMGGGSEAFF. The CDR3 coding sequence is TGTGCCAGCAGCTTAATGGGGGGTGGCTCTGAAGCTTTCTTT. The chain couples TRBV7-3 to TRBJ1-1; a possible D gene is TRBD1 (5 bases). Germline CDR1 and CDR2: SGHTA and FQGTGA. The CDR3 runs to 14 residues. With 1 base removed from V and 6 bases from J, the gap between germline ends came to 12 bases.

This chain links TRBV18 with TRBJ2-1; D tentatively fits TRBD1 or TRBD2 (5 bases each). This CDR3 spans 14 amino acids. V gave up 3 bases and J gave up 5 bases, with 11 bases separating them. CDR1 and CDR2 (germline): KGHSH, LQKENI. This chain's CDR3 is CASSPGTENNEQFF. The CDR3 DNA is TGTGCCAGCTCACCCGGGACGGAAAACAATGAGCAGTTCTTC. Combining the CDR3 with reference TRBV18 and TRBJ2-1 gives the whole variable domain NAGVMQNPRHLVRRRGQEARLRCSPMKGHSHVYWYRQLPEEGLKFMVYLQKENIIDESGMPKERFSAEFPKEGPSILRIQQVVRGDSAAYFCASSPGTENNEQFFGPGTRLTVL.

The chain uses TRBV27 and TRBJ1-1; no definite D call. Germline-derived CDR1 and CDR2 are MNHEY and SMNVEV (reference sequence). V was clipped by 0 bases and J by 5 bases, with 13 bases between them. The CDR3 totals 15 residues. The CDR3 loop is CASSLSSGFGTEAFF. The CDR3 region has the DNA TGTGCCAGCAGTTTATCGTCGGGATTTGGTACTGAAGCTTTCTTT.

This chain joins TRBV6-5 and TRBJ1-2; TRBD1 matches at 8 bases. There are 15 residues in the CDR3. CDR1 and CDR2 from the germline V gene are MNHEY and SVGAGI. After removal of 0 bases from V and 8 bases from J, the junction contained 8 bases not matched to a gene. CDR3 region: CASSYSGAGGYGYTF. The CDR3 bases are TGTGCCAGCAGTTACTCGGGGGCAGGGGGCTACGGCTACACCTTC.

The J gene is TRBJ1-1, the V gene TRBV5-1, with TRBD1 matching 7 bases. The ends lost 1 base at V and 0 bases at J; junction bases unmatched: 12. The CDR3 is 18 amino acids. CDR1 and CDR2 from the germline V gene are SGHRS and YFSETQ. The CDR3 DNA reads TGCGCCAGCAGCTTGCCCCGGGACAGTGAAAGTGTGAACACTGAAGCTTTCTTT. It is translated as CASSLPRDSESVNTEAFF.

The rearrangement joins TRBV6-5 to TRBJ2-7, with a possible D match to TRBD2 (5 bases). CDR1 is MNHEY and CDR2 is SVGAGI in the germline V gene. The V and J ends lost 5 bases and 5 bases respectively, with 13 bases between them. CDR3 length: 13 amino acids. The CDR3, as DNA: TGTGCCAGCAGTAAGGACGGGGAACACGAGCAGTACTTC. Translated, it gives CASSKDGEHEQYF.

The chain is built from TRBV14 and TRBJ2-5; a possible D gene is TRBD2 (5 bases). Germline V lookup: CDR1 SGHDN, CDR2 FVKESK. The CDR3 loop spans 12 amino acids. V was clipped by 5 bases and J by 5 bases, with 9 bases between them. The CDR3 DNA sequence: TGTGCCAGCAGCGGACCGGGGGAGACCCAGTACTTC. It encodes CASSGPGETQYF. The full variable domain, in which reference TRBV14 and TRBJ2-5 provide the parts outside the CDR3, is EAGVTQFPSHSVIEKGQTVTLRCDPISGHDNLYWYRRVMGKEIKFLLHFVKESKQDESGMPNNRFLAERTGGTYSTLKVQPAELEDSGVYFCASSGPGETQYFGPGTRLLVL.

The chain combines TRBV12-3 or TRBV12-4 with TRBJ2-4, with D unclear. The CDR3 covers 11 residues. V lost 10 bases to trimming and J lost 7 bases, with 11 bases between them. This CDR3 is CATQEENIQYF. The CDR3 coding sequence is TGTGCCACCCAAGAGGAGAACATTCAGTACTTC.

This chain joins TRBV28 and TRBJ2-5; D ambiguous. Trimming removed 1 base at V and 5 bases at J, with 5 bases between. This CDR3 contains 12 residues. Germline values: CDR1 MDHEN, CDR2 SYDVKM. The DNA for the CDR3 is TGTGCCAGCAGTTTATCCGCGGAGACCCAGTACTTC. Translation gives CASSLSAETQYF.

The V and J genes are TRBV16 and TRBJ2-4; 10 bases are a match to TRBD1. The CDR3 totals 15 residues. J gave up 9 bases and V 0 bases, and 5 bases lay outside the gene matches. Germline V CDR1 and CDR2: KGHSY, FQNENV. The DNA for the CDR3 is TGTGCCAGCAGCCAATCGACAGGGGGCCGGAGCATTCAGTACTTC. Its protein product is CASSQSTGGRSIQYF.

This clone was counted a single time. V gene TRBV10-3 combines with J gene TRBJ2-7; D perhaps matches TRBD2 (5 bases). The CDR3 sequence is 13 residues long. Trimming stripped 2 bases from V and 2 bases from J, with 7 bases between. Per germline, CDR1 ENHRY and CDR2 SYGVKD. The CDR3 is CAISETGTYEQYF. DNA of the CDR3: TGTGCCATCAGTGAGACGGGAACCTACGAGCAGTACTTC.

This chain joins TRBV24-1 and TRBJ2-3; TRBD1 agrees at 9 bases. Per the germline V gene, CDR1 is KGHDR and CDR2 is SFDVKD. This CDR3 is built from 14 residues. V lost 9 bases to trimming and J lost 5 bases; unmatched junction nucleotides: 8. The chain's CDR3 is CATQDRGRGDTQYF. The CDR3 DNA sequence: TGTGCCACCCAAGACAGGGGGAGAGGAGATACGCAGTATTTT.